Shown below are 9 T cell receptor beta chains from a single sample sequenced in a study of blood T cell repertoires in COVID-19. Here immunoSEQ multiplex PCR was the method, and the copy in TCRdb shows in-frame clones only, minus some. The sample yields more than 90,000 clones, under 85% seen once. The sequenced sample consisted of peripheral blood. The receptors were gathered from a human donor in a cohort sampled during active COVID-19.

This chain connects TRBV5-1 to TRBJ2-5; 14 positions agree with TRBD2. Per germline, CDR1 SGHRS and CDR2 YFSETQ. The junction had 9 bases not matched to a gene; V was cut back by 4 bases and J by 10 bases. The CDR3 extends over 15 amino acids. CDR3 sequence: CASSQTGTSGGNQYF. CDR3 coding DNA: TGCGCCAGCAGCCAGACCGGGACTAGCGGGGGAAACCAGTACTTC.

The CDR3 bases are TGTGCCAGTGGCGACAGGACTTCTGAAAAACTGTTTTTT. Protein product: CASGDRTSEKLFF. J is TRBJ1-4 and V is TRBV19; maybe TRBD1 (6 bases). The ends were cut back, 8 bases at V and 7 bases at J, with 14 bases in the middle. The germline V gene encodes CDR1 LNHDA and CDR2 SQIVND (reference sequence). The CDR3 is 13 residues long.

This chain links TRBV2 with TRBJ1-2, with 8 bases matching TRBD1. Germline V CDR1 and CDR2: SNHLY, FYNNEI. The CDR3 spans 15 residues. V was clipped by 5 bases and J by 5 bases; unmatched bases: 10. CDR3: CASSPRQGPTYGYTF. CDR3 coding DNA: TGTGCCAGCAGTCCGCGACAGGGGCCGACTTATGGCTACACCTTC.

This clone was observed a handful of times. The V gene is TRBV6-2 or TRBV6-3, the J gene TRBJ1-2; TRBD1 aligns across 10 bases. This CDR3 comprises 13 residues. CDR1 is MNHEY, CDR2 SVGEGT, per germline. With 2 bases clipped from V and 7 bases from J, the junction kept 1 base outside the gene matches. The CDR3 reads CASSYRTGGGYTF. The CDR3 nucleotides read TGTGCCAGCAGTTACCGGACAGGGGGTGGCTACACCTTC.

The CDR3 sequence is CASSTPGQGRNLNQPQHF. DNA for the CDR3: TGTGCCAGCAGTACCCCGGGACAGGGGCGAAATCTAAATCAGCCCCAGCATTTT. V is TRBV6-2 or TRBV6-3 and J is TRBJ1-5; TRBD1 agrees at 10 bases. Germline V gene sequence: CDR1 MNHEY, CDR2 SVGEGT. CDR3 length equals 18 residues. Trimming cost V 5 bases and J 4 bases; bases outside gene matches: 14.

CDR3: CASSRRDYQGDNEQFF. The CDR3 DNA sequence: TGTGCCAGCTCACGTCGGGACTATCAAGGTGACAATGAGCAGTTCTTC. The chain carries TRBV18 and TRBJ2-1; 7 nucleotides match TRBD2. The germline V gene encodes CDR1 KGHSH and CDR2 LQKENI. The CDR3 loop spans 16 amino acids. The V segment lost 4 bases and the J segment 5 bases; nucleotides outside the gene matches: 11.

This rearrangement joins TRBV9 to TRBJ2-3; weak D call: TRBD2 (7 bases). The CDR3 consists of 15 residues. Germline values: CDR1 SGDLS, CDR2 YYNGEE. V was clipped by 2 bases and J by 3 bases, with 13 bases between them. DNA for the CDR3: TGTGCCAGCAGCGTTGGGGGGGGCCAGACAGATACGCAGTATTTT. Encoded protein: CASSVGGGQTDTQYF.

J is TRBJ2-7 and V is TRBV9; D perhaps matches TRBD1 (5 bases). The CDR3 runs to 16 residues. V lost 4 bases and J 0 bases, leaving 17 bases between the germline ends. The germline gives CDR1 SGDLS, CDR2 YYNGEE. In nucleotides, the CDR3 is TGTGCCAGCAGCAAAACCCAGGGCTCAAGCTCCTACGAGCAGTACTTC. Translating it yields CASSKTQGSSSYEQYF.

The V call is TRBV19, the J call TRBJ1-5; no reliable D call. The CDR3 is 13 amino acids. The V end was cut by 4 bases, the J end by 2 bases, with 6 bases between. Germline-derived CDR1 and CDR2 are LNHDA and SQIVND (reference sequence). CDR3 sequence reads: CASSTSGNQPQHF. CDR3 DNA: TGTGCCAGTAGTACATCGGGCAATCAGCCCCAGCATTTT. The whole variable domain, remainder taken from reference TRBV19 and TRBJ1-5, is DGGITQSPKYLFRKEGQNVTLSCEQNLNHDAMYWYRQDPGQGLRLIYYSQIVNDFQKGDIAEGYSVSREKKESFPLTVTSAQKNPTAFYLCASSTSGNQPQHFGDGTRLSIL.